This paragraph covers one T cell receptor (beta chain) sequence. The entry originates in a study of blood T cell repertoires in COVID-19. Authors' data handling: The authors estimated nucleated cell counts from reference gene primer amplification. TCRdb's copy holds only in-frame clones and misses some; the assay was immunoSEQ multiplex PCR. V and J calls and clone size come straight from that table; D and trimming were deduced from the DNA. The table shows over 250,000 clones, with 89% occurring only once. V dropped 4 bases and J dropped 2 bases, with 6 bases sitting between them. CDR1 is KGHSH and CDR2 is LQKENI in the germline V gene. The CDR3 has 12 residues.

This TCR came from a man between 45 and 60 years old with acute or convalescent COVID-19. The sequenced material came from peripheral blood. V gene TRBV18 combines with J gene TRBJ2-7, with D maybe TRBD2 (5 bases). The CDR3 DNA reads as TGTGCCAGCTCACGAGGGCCCTACGAGCAGTACTTC. Its protein is CASSRGPYEQYF. Together with reference TRBV18 and TRBJ2-7, the CDR3 gives the full variable domain: NAGVMQNPRHLVRRRGQEARLRCSPMKGHSHVYWYRQLPEEGLKFMVYLQKENIIDESGMPKERFSAEFPKEGPSILRIQQVVRGDSAAYFCASSRGPYEQYFGPGTRLTVT.